This paragraph reports one T cell receptor (beta chain). Its target is not known. This sample is part of a study of T cell responses to AZD1222 COVID-19 vaccine. Findings and caveats of the study: CD4 TCRs associated with vaccination spanned spike, dominating at 160-218 and 743-854. Elevations in Spike-specific TCR breadth and depth followed administration of two AZD1222 doses.

Germline values: CDR1 LNHDA, CDR2 SQIVND (reference sequence). CDR3 length equals 16 residues. The V end was cut by 3 bases, the J end by 2 bases, with 14 bases between. Profiled with immunoSEQ multiplex PCR; TCRdb holds only in-frame clones, not every one. Of some 31,000 clones listed, more than 75% are singletons. This clonotype was sampled from an adult who received the AZD1222 COVID-19 vaccine. Sequencing used peripheral blood, obtained 28 days after the second AZD1222 dose. The chain has TRBV19 and TRBJ1-3; no firm D call. CDR3 protein: CASSIVNSKTGNTIYF. CDR3 coding DNA: TGTGCCAGTAGTATTGTGAACAGTAAGACTGGAAACACCATATATTTT.